Included here is one T cell receptor (beta chain) sequence, with context. Germline CDR1 LNHDA, CDR2 SQIVND (reference sequence). Trimming shortened V by 7 bases and J by 1 base, and 13 bases separated the two germline ends. The CDR3 has 14 amino acids. The repertoire was sequenced with immunoSEQ multiplex PCR; TCRdb's copy has only in-frame clones and lacks some. The table lists tens of thousands of clones, 60% to 80% of them singletons. The sample belongs to a study of CD8 T cell repertoires and HIV-1 epitope variants. This sequence joins TRBV19 and TRBJ1-1, with D possibly TRBD1 on 5 matching bases. The origin of this receptor is a male donor with HIV. Sequencing was performed on uncultured baseline CD8+ T cells from peripheral blood mononuclear cells (PBMCs). CDR3 nucleotides: TGTGCCAGTACCCGCCTTGGGGGGAACACTGAAGCTTTCTTT. The encoded protein is CASTRLGGNTEAFF.